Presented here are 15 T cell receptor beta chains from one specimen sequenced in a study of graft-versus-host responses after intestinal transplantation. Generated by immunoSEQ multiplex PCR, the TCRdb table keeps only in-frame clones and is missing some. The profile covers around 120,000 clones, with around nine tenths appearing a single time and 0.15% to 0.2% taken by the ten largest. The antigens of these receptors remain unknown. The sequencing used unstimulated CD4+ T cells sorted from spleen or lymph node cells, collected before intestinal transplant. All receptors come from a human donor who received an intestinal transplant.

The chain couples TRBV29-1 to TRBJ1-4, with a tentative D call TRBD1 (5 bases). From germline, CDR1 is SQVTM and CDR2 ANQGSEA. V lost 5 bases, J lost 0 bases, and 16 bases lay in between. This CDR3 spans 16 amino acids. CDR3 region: CSVSGWQGSTNEKLFF. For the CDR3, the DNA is TGCAGCGTTTCGGGTTGGCAGGGTTCAACTAATGAAAAACTGTTTTTT.

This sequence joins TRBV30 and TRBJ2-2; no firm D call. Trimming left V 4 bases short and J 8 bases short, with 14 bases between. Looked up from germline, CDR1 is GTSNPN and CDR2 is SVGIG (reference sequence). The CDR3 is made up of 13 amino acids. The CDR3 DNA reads TGTGCCTGGACCCTCCAACTCTCGGGGGAGCTGTTTTTT. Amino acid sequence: CAWTLQLSGELFF.

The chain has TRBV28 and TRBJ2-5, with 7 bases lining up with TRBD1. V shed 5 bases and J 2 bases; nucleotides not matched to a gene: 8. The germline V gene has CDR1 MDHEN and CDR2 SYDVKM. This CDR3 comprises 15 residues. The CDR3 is CASSKPDRVQETQYF. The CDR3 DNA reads TGTGCCAGCAGTAAACCCGACAGGGTTCAAGAGACCCAGTACTTC.

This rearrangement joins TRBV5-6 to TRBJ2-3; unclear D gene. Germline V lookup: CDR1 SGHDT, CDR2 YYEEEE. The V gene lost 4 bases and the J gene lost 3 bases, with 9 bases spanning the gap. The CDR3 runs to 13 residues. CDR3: CASSHAGTDTQYF. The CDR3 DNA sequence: TGTGCCAGCAGCCATGCAGGAACAGATACGCAGTATTTT.

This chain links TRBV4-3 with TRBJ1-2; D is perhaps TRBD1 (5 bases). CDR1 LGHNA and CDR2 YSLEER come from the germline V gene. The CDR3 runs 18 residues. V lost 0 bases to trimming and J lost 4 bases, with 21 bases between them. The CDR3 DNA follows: TGCGCCAGCAGCCAAGATGGAACTATGTTGGGACTGGGCTATGGCTACACCTTC. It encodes CASSQDGTMLGLGYGYTF.

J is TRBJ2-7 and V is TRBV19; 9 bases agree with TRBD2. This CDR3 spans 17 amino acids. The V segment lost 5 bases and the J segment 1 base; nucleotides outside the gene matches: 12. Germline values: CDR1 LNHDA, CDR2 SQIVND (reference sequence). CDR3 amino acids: CASSAASGTLGSYEQYF. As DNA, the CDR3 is TGTGCCAGTAGTGCGGCTAGCGGGACACTCGGGTCCTACGAGCAGTACTTC.

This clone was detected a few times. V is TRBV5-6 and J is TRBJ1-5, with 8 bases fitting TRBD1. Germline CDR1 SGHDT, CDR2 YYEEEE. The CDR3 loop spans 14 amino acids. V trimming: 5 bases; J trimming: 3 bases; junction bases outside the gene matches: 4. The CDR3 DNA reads TGTGCCAGCAGTTGGGACAGGCTCAATCAGCCCCAGCATTTT. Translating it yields CASSWDRLNQPQHF.

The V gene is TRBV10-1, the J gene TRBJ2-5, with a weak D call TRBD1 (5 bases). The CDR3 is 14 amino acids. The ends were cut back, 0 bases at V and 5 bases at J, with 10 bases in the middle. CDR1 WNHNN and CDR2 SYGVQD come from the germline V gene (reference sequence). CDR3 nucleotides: TGCGCCAGCAGTGAGTCGGCAGGGAAGGAGACCCAGTACTTC. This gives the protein CASSESAGKETQYF.

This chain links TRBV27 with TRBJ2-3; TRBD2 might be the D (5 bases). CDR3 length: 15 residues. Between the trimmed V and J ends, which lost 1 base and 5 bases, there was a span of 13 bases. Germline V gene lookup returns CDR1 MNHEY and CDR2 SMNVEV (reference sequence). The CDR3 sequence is CASSLYKAGLDTQYF. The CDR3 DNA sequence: TGTGCCAGCAGTTTATATAAGGCGGGCCTAGATACGCAGTATTTT.

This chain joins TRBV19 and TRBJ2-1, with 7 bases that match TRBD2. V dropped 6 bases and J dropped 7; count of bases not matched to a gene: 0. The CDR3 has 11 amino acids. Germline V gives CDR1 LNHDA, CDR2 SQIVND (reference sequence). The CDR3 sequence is CASRGGNEQFF. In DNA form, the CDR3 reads TGTGCCAGTAGGGGAGGGAATGAGCAGTTCTTC.

CDR3 in DNA: TGTGCCAGCAGCTTTTCGCAGAATCAGCCCCAGCATTTT. Translated, it gives CASSFSQNQPQHF. V is TRBV11-2 and J is TRBJ1-5; no clear D gene. Trimming left V 3 bases short and J 4 bases short, with 7 bases between. CDR3 length equals 13 residues. The germline V gene has CDR1 SGHAT and CDR2 FQNNGV.

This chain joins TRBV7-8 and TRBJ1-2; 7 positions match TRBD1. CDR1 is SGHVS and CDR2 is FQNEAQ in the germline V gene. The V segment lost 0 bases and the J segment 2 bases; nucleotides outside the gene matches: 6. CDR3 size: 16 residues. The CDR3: CASSLAPQGKNYGYTF. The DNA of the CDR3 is TGTGCCAGCAGCTTAGCACCACAGGGGAAGAACTATGGCTACACCTTC.

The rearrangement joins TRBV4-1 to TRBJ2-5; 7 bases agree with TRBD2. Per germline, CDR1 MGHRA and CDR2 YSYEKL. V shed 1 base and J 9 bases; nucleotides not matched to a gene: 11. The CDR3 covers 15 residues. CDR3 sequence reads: CASSQALGIGGSQYF. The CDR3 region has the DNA TGCGCCAGCAGCCAAGCTTTAGGGATCGGGGGGTCCCAGTACTTC.

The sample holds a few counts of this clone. This CDR3 is CASSYPGQYHNSPLHF. DNA for the CDR3: TGTGCCAGCAGTTACCCGGGACAGTACCATAATTCACCCCTCCACTTT. The chain joins TRBV6-5 to TRBJ1-6; 7 bases match TRBD1. From germline, CDR1 is MNHEY and CDR2 SVGAGI. V dropped 2 bases and J dropped 5; count of bases not matched to a gene: 6. The CDR3 has 16 residues.

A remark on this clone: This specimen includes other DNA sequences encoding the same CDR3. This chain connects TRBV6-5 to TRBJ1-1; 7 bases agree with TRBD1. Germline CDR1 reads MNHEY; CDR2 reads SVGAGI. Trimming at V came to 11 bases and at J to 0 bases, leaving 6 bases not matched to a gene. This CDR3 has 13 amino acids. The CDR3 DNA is TGTGCCTCGAGGGACAGCCTGAACACTGAAGCTTTCTTT. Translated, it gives CASRDSLNTEAFF.